This T cell receptor beta chain was profiled in a study of cytomegalovirus exposure and HLA in healthy donors. Across the whole study: In a previous analysis, nearly 120 million unique TCR beta sequences were found from some 180 million T cells.

General study results and limits: A later analysis found TCR association rates differed by HLA locus, highest for DRB1 and lowest for HLA-C.

Both 60 Vbeta primers and 13 Jbeta primers went into the PCR. Authors' processing steps: Later reanalysis found around 80 million unique TCR beta chains, 10 million to 14 million of them shared. The data were produced by immunoSEQ multiplex PCR, yet TCRdb's version contains in-frame clones alone and is incomplete. From that table come the V and J calls and clone size; the DNA was used to work out D and trimming. The data hold about 95,000 clones, with 60% to 80% observed a single time. Concerning this clone itself: As yet, its antigen is unknown.

The trim removed 9 bases at V and 2 bases at J, leaving 6 bases unmatched. Germline lookup yields CDR1 LNHDA and CDR2 SQIVND (reference sequence). The CDR3 has 14 amino acids. Donors sampled were nominally healthy, though unrecorded immune exposures were likely. This chain connects TRBV19 to TRBJ1-3; 8 bases are shared with TRBD1. The sequencing sample was made of PBMCs. The origin of this receptor is a woman aged 50 to 65 in good health and CMV-seropositive. For the CDR3, the DNA is TGTGCCAGCCAGGGGGCGCCGACTGGAAACACCATATATTTT. Amino acid sequence: CASQGAPTGNTIYF.